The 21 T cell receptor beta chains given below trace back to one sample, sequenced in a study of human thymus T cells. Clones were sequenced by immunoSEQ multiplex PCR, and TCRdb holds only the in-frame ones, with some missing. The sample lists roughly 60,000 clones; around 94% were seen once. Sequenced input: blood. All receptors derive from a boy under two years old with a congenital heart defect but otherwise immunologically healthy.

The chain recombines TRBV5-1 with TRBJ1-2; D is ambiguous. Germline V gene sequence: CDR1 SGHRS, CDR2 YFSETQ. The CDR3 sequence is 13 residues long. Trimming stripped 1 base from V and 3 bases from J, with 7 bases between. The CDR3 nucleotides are TGCGCCAGCAGCTTGAACAGAGACTATGGCTACACCTTC. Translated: CASSLNRDYGYTF.

In DNA form, the CDR3 reads TGTGCCAGCAGTGATAGGGGCGCAGATACGCAGTATTTT. It translates to CASSDRGADTQYF. The chain links TRBV2 to TRBJ2-3; possible D gene TRBD1, 5 bases. Germline V gene sequence: CDR1 SNHLY, CDR2 FYNNEI. The CDR3 sequence is 13 residues long. The V and J ends lost 3 bases and 4 bases respectively, with 8 bases between them.

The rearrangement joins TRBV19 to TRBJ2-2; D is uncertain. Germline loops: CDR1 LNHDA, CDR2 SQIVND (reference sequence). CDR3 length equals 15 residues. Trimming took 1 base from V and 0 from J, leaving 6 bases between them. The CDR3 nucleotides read TGTGCCAGTAGTATAGGTTTTCCGAACACCGGGGAGCTGTTTTTT. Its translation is CASSIGFPNTGELFF.

The CDR3 is CASSQGRGVNEQFF. The CDR3 DNA is TGCGCCAGCAGCCAAGGGCGGGGTGTCAATGAGCAGTTCTTC. The chain joins TRBV4-3 to TRBJ2-1; TRBD2 might be the D (6 bases). The germline gives CDR1 LGHNA, CDR2 YSLEER. Trimming removed 1 base at V and 6 bases at J, with 10 bases between. CDR3 size: 14 residues.

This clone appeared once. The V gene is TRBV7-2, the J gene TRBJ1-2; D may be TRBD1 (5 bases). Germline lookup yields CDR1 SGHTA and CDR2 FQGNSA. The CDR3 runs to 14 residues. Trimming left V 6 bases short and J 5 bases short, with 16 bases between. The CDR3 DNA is TGTGCCAGCAGTCCGACCCCGGGGGGTTATGGCTACACCTTC. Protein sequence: CASSPTPGGYGYTF.

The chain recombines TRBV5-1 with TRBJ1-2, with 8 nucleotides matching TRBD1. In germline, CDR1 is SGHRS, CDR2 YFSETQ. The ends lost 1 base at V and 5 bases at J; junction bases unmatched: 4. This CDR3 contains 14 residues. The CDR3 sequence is CASSLTGTGYGYTF. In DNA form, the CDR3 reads TGCGCCAGCAGCTTGACCGGGACAGGATATGGCTACACCTTC.

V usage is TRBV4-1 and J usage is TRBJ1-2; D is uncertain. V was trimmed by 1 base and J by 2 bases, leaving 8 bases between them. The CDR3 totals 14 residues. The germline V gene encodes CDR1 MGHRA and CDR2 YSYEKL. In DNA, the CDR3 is TGCGCCAGCAGCCAAGTATCACAGAACTATGGCTACACCTTC. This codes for CASSQVSQNYGYTF.

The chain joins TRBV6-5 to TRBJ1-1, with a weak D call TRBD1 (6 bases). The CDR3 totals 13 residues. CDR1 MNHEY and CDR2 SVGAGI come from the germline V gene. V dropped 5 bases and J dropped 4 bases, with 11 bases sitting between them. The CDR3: CASSRSGVTEAFF. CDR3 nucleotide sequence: TGTGCCAGCAGTCGTTCAGGGGTCACTGAAGCTTTCTTT.

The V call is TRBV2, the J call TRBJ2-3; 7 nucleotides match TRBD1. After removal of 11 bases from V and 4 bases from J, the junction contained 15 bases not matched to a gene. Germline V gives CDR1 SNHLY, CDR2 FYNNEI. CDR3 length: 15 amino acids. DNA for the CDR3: TGTGCCCCATCCCCAATTGACAGGGATTCAGATACGCAGTATTTT. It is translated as CAPSPIDRDSDTQYF.

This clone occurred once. CDR3 nucleotides: TGTGCCAGCAGCTTAGAGTCAGGGGACAGGCATACTCATACGCAGTATTTT. Amino acid sequence: CASSLESGDRHTHTQYF. The rearrangement links TRBV7-2 to TRBJ2-3, with 8 bases aligning to TRBD1. The CDR3 covers 17 residues. Germline CDR1 is SGHTA and CDR2 is FQGNSA. With V trimmed by 1 base and J by 7 bases, 13 bases remained unmatched.

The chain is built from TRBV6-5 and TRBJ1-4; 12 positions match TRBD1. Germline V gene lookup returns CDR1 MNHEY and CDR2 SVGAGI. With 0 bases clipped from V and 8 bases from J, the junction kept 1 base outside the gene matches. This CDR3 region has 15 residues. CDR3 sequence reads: CASSYSGTGGEKLFF. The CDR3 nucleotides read TGTGCCAGCAGTTACTCCGGGACAGGGGGCGAAAAACTGTTTTTT.

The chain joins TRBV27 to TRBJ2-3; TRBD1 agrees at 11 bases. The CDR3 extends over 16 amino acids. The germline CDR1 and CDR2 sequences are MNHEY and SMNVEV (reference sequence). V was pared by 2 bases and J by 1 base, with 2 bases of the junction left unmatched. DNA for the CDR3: TGTGCCAGCAGTTTAAGGACAGGGGGCGGCACAGATACGCAGTATTTT. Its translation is CASSLRTGGGTDTQYF.

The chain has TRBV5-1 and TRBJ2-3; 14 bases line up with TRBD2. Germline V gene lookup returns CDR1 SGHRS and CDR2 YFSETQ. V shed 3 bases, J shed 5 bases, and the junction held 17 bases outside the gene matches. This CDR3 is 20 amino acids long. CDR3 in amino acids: CASSYSGLAGGKRLVDTQYF. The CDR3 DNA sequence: TGCGCCAGCAGCTATTCCGGACTAGCGGGGGGCAAGCGGTTGGTAGATACGCAGTATTTT.

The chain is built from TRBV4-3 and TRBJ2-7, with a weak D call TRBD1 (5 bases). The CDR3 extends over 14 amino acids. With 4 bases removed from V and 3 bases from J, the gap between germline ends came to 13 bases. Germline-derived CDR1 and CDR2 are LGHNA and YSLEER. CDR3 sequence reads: CASSPPETDYEQYF. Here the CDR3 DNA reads TGCGCCAGCAGCCCCCCCGAGACAGACTACGAGCAGTACTTC.

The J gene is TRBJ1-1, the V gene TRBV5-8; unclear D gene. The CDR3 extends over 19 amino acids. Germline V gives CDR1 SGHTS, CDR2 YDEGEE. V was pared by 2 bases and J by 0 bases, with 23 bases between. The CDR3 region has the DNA TGTGCCAGCAGCTTTTCTCACGAGGGCCTGCCGATGGTGAACACTGAAGCTTTCTTT. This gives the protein CASSFSHEGLPMVNTEAFF.

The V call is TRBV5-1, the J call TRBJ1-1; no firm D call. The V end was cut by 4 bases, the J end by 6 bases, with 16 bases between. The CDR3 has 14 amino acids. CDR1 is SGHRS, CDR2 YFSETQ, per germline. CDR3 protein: CASSTVSGVAEAFF. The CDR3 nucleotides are TGCGCCAGCAGCACCGTTAGTGGGGTCGCTGAAGCTTTCTTT.

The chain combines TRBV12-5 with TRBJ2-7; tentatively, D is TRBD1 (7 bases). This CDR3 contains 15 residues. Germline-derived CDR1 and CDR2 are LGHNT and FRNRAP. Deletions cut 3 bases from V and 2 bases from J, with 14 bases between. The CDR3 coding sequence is TGTGCTAGTGGTTTCGCCAGGGGGGACCCCTACGAGCAGTACTTC. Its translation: CASGFARGDPYEQYF.

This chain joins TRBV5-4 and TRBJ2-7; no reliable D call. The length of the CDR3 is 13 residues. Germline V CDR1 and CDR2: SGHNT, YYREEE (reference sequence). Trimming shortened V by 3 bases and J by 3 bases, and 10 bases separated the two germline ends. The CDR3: CASSSSDGYEQYF. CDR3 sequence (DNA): TGTGCCAGCAGCTCCTCGGACGGCTACGAGCAGTACTTC.

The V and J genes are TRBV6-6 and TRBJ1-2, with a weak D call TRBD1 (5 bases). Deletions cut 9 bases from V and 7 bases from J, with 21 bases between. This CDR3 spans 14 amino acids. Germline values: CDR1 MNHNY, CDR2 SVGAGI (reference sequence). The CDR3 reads CASGKGRLTGGYTF. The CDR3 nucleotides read TGTGCCAGTGGTAAAGGACGGTTAACAGGTGGCTACACCTTC.

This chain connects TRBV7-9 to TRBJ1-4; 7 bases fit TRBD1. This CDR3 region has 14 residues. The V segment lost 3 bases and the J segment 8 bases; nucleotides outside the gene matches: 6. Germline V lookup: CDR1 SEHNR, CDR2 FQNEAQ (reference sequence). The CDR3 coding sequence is TGTGCCAGCAGCTTCACAGGGGAGAGAGAAAAACTGTTTTTT. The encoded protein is CASSFTGEREKLFF.

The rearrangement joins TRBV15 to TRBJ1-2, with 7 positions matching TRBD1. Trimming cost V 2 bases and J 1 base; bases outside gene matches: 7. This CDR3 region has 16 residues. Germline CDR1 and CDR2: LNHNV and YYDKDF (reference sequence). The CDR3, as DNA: TGTGCCACCAGCAGACCGGACAGGACTTTTAACTATGGCTACACCTTC. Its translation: CATSRPDRTFNYGYTF. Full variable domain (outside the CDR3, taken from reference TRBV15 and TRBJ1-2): DAMVIQNPRYQVTQFGKPVTLSCSQTLNHNVMYWYQQKSSQAPKLLFHYYDKDFNNEADTPDNFQSRRPNTSFCFLDIRSPGLGDTAMYLCATSRPDRTFNYGYTFGSGTRLTVV.